The T cell receptor (beta chain) described here comes from a study of radiotherapy plus CTLA-4 blockade in lung cancer listed by TCRdb under 2018. The study in broad terms: Objective responses occurred in about 19% of enrolled patients, and under 40% achieved disease control. Findings and caveats that apply to the study as a whole: The strongest predictors of response, as reported, were early dynamic changes in blood T cell clones along with a rise in serum interferon-beta after radiation. TCR clones derived from tumors expanded in peripheral blood after treatment with radiotherapy and ipilimumab.

In this study, focal radiation therapy paired with CTLA-4 blockade (ipilimumab) was tested in patients who had chemo-refractory metastatic non-small-cell lung cancer. To prepare the library, the immunoSEQ multiplex PCR assay was applied. Here the immuneACCESS table is served through TCRdb, limited to in-frame sequences with V and J called. Missing clones are a known gap in these copies; in checked studies unresolved V genes cover under half, and the rest lacks a known reason. For this sample there are 50,000 to 70,000 clones; about 80% appear just once. The ten top clones hold 6% to 7.5% of the sample. CDR1 and CDR2 are read off the germline V gene as SGHTA and FQGNSA. The CDR3 holds 14 amino acids from the cysteine to the phenylalanine. The only DNA kept is the CDR3, 42 bases in frame from the first base. This clone was seen a single time. The specificity of this receptor is unknown. No quality values exist for individual bases; no much larger clone is one base distant.

The rearrangement joined TRBV7-2 to TRBJ2-5; a stretch of 9 junction bases matches TRBD1. The J call may be wrong; the DNA end is better matched by TRBJ2-7. The receptor's source is a human donor with non-small cell lung cancer whose response to radiotherapy plus ipilimumab could not be evaluated. Material: peripheral blood, obtained from a patient treated with radiotherapy plus ipilimumab. The CDR3 here reads CASSLGTGTYEQYF. At the DNA level, the sequence is TGTGCCAGCAGCCTCGGGACAGGGACCTACGAGCAGTACTTC.